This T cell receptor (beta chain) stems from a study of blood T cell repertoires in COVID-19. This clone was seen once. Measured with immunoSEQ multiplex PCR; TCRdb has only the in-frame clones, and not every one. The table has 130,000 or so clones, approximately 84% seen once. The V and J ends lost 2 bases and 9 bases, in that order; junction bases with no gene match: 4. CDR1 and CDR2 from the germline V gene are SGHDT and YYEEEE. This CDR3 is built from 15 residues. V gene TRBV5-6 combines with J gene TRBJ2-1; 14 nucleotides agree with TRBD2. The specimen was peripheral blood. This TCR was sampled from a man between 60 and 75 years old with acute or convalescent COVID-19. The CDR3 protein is CASSFGTSGRGEQFF. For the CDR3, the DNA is TGTGCCAGCAGCTTTGGGACTAGCGGGAGAGGTGAGCAGTTCTTC.